These T cell receptor beta chains were read from a single sample in a study of blood T cell repertoires in COVID-19. Data came from immunoSEQ multiplex PCR; TCRdb stores just in-frame clones and leaves some out. The table includes around 130,000 clones, about 80% detected once. Sequencing was performed on peripheral blood. These receptors all come from a woman aged 60-70 years with acute or convalescent COVID-19. Each CDR3 is given with its conserved first and last residue.

>TRBV15|TRBJ1-2
CATSIYVLRQGYGYTF
>TRBV3-1/TRBV3-2|TRBJ1-1
CASSLVGRGYTEAFF
>TRBV5-5|TRBJ1-2
CASSLARTSFKGYTF
>TRBV2|TRBJ2-1
CASSSGVLSYNEQFF
>TRBV3-1/TRBV3-2|TRBJ1-5
CASSLRAGGNQPQHF
>TRBV4-1|TRBJ2-1
CASSQAGPNNEQFF
>TRBV5-6|TRBJ1-1
CASRPKIQNTEAFF
>TRBV5-1|TRBJ2-1
CASTLAEAGFNEQFF
>TRBV5-1|TRBJ2-3
CASSHATSDGADTQYF
>TRBV30|TRBJ1-2
CAWSVSPGGYTF
>TRBV5-1|TRBJ1-4
CASSFGGTNEKLFF
>TRBV15|TRBJ2-6
CATSRDMGLGKFSGANVLTF
>TRBV24-1|TRBJ2-3
CATSDPSQLDTQYF
>TRBV4-1|TRBJ1-5
CASSFRQSNQPQHF
>TRBV7-9|TRBJ1-2
CASSKTGHGYTF
>TRBV5-1|TRBJ2-3
CASSPRDSKDTQYF
>TRBV6-5|TRBJ1-2
CASSLQGRNYGYTF